The T cell receptor beta chain under discussion was sequenced for a study of vaccination effects on CD4 cells after COVID-19 (dated by TCRdb to between 2022 and 2023). In terms of the full investigation: Two doses of either the BNT162b2 or the mRNA-1273 mRNA SARS-CoV-2 vaccine were administered to participants. A total of more than 8 COVID-19 convalescent patients and 4 SARS-CoV-2-naive healthy vaccine recipients were included in the full study. Cultures from other donors in the study were sequenced using the Oncomine TCR Beta short-read assay on an Illumina iSeq 100. SARS-CoV-2 spike-specific CD4+ TCR repertoires were compared before and after mRNA vaccination in COVID-19 convalescent patients and in infection-naive vaccine recipients. Overall study outcomes, separate from this receptor: In healthy vaccine recipients, vaccine-induced clones were almost all SARS-CoV-2 mono-reactive, with only 1 of 255 cross-reactive with common cold coronaviruses. Only a small number of convalescent patients were included, and no early post-infection timepoints were available, which limited the study. Both infection-induced and vaccine-induced clones contracted markedly at late post-vaccination timepoints, which is consistent with waning T cell responses.

In the ViraFEST assay, PBMC were stimulated with viral peptide pools, and TCR sequencing was then used to find antigen-specific CD4+ T cell clonotypes based on their expansion. After less than 13 days of culture, CD4+ T cells were isolated with the EasySep CD4+ T cell isolation kit. The absence of prior SARS-CoV-2 infection in healthy vaccine recipients was confirmed by negative nucleocapsid antibodies before and after vaccination. A few million PBMC per well were cultured with roughly 10 ug/ml peptides in IMDM containing about 5% human AB serum, around 9.7 IU/ml IL-2 and gentamicin. On days 3 and 7, half of the culture medium was replaced with fresh IL-2-containing medium. Unless noted otherwise, every peptide stimulation condition was cultured in triplicate wells. Using Ficoll-Paque Plus gradient centrifugation, PBMC were separated from whole blood and then either used fresh or cryopreserved at -140C. Overlapping peptide pools spanned the spike proteins of SARS-CoV-2 and the common cold coronaviruses HCoV-NL63, HCoV-OC43 and HCoV-229E. The QIAamp micro DNA kit was used to extract genomic DNA from the cultured CD4+ T cells.

Library creation used the immunoSEQ multiplex PCR assay. DNA from the CD4+ T cells that had been cultured and isolated underwent TCR beta CDR3 sequencing. From the authors' description of their analysis: Non-productive TCR sequences were discarded, and reads were trimmed to the CDR3 region, with only CDR3s of 7 or more amino acids retained. The MANAFEST web app was used to pick out antigen-specific clonotypes by comparing their expansion in peptide wells with that in reference cultures. For clones to be considered positive, expansion at FDR<0.05 versus reference and all other wells, an odds ratio above 5, and a frequency above 0.1% in two replicate wells were required. A clonotype was defined as cross-reactive if the clonotype was significantly expanded both in SARS-CoV-2 spike wells and in at least one common cold coronavirus spike condition. CDR3 similarity was assessed by Levenshtein distance using the stringdist R package, and unrooted trees were constructed with ape in R 3.6.1. Imported from immuneACCESS, the table was reduced by TCRdb to in-frame sequences with V and J called. These copies leave out some clones; in studies compared against another copy, an unresolved V gene accounts for under half, and the cause of the remainder is not known. V and J calls and clone size are given by that table; D and trimming were obtained from the DNA. This sample is represented by 23,000 or so clones; approximately 74% of them were singletons. The top ten clonotypes cover roughly 3.4% of the sample.

The germline V gene yields MNHEY for CDR1 and SVGAGI for CDR2. The cysteine opens and the phenylalanine closes a CDR3 of 13 amino acids. Only CDR3 DNA is held: 39 bases, read in frame from base 1. Trimming takes 6 bases from V and 2 bases from J, and the germline ends sit 11 bases apart. Comment on this clone: Its antigen remains undetermined. No clone much larger than this one lies a single base away; base qualities are absent.

Rearrangement joined TRBV6-5 to TRBJ2-7; the D gene is possibly TRBD1, with 5 bases matching. The TCR sequence derives from a human donor who received a COVID-19 vaccine. The input for sequencing was CD4+ T cells from PBMCs cultured with SARS-CoV-2 spike peptides, taken before COVID-19 vaccination. The cell subset or site label for this specimen denotes: SARS-CoV-2 spike overlapping peptide pool stimulation. CDR3 protein: CASRIDSTYEQYF. The nucleotide sequence is given as TGTGCCAGCAGGATAGACAGTACCTACGAGCAGTACTTC.